The 32 T cell receptor beta chains in this list originate from one sample, sequenced in a study of T cells after yellow fever vaccination. One entry per CDR3 protein, called by TCRdb with MiXCR from the 5' RACE reads. The sample has about 340,000 distinct CDR3 sequences, 3% to 4.5% seen once. The specimen was PBMCs, collected 5 days after the yellow fever booster vaccination. All receptors come from a man between 18 and 35 years old who received the YFV17D yellow fever vaccine.

At least ten counts were recorded for this clonotype. The chain combines TRBV7-8 with TRBJ2-5; D remains unclear. Trimming removed 6 bases at V and 0 bases at J, with 11 bases between. Germline V lookup: CDR1 SGHVS, CDR2 FQNEAQ. This CDR3 region has 14 residues. The chain's CDR3 is CASSPRLYQETQYF. The CDR3 nucleotides read TGTGCCAGCAGTCCGAGATTGTACCAAGAGACCCAGTACTTC.

This chain uses TRBV5-1 with TRBJ1-2; D remains unclear. V lost 1 base, J lost 3 bases, and 7 bases lay in between. Germline CDR1 SGHRS, CDR2 YFSETQ. CDR3 length: 13 amino acids. The CDR3 loop reads CASSLSPDYGYTF. CDR3 nucleotide sequence: TGCGCCAGCAGCTTGAGTCCGGACTATGGCTACACCTTC.

This clonotype was observed at least ten times. The chain recombines TRBV2 with TRBJ2-2; TRBD2 agrees at 15 bases. Germline V gene lookup returns CDR1 SNHLY and CDR2 FYNNEI. This CDR3 is built from 18 residues. V shed 3 bases, J shed 4 bases, and the junction held 6 bases outside the gene matches. The CDR3 DNA sequence: TGTGCCAGCAGTGACCTCGGACTAGCGGGGGGGCCCACCGGGGAGCTGTTTTTT. Translation: CASSDLGLAGGPTGELFF.

This clonotype has more than one count but fewer than ten. The chain combines TRBV7-9 with TRBJ2-1; D unresolved. The CDR3 covers 15 residues. The ends were cut back, 3 bases at V and 2 bases at J, with 11 bases in the middle. Germline V CDR1 and CDR2: SEHNR, FQNEAQ (reference sequence). The CDR3: CASSFSSIPYNEQFF. CDR3 DNA: TGTGCCAGCAGCTTTTCGAGTATTCCCTACAATGAGCAGTTCTTC.

This clonotype has more than one count but fewer than ten. The chain is built from TRBV25-1 and TRBJ2-5, with 8 bases aligning to TRBD1. The germline CDR1 and CDR2 sequences are MGHDK and SYGVNS. This CDR3 spans 16 amino acids. J was trimmed by 1 base and V by 4 bases; bases with no gene match: 8. The CDR3 spells CASSARRDRPQETQYF. CDR3 sequence (DNA): TGTGCCAGCAGTGCCCGCCGGGACAGGCCCCAAGAGACCCAGTACTTC.

The rearrangement uses TRBV4-1 and TRBJ1-1; a possible D gene is TRBD1 (6 bases). The germline CDR1 and CDR2 sequences are MGHRA and YSYEKL. This CDR3 has 14 residues. Between the trimmed V and J ends, which lost 3 bases and 4 bases, there was a span of 12 bases. The CDR3 loop is CASSHLKGGTEAFF. The CDR3 DNA reads TGCGCCAGCAGCCACCTTAAGGGGGGCACTGAAGCTTTCTTT.

In this sample, this clonotype turned up a few times. The chain is built from TRBV19 and TRBJ1-5, with TRBD1 as a possible D gene (5 bases). Germline-derived CDR1 and CDR2 are LNHDA and SQIVND (reference sequence). This CDR3 has 16 residues. With 6 bases removed from V and 0 bases from J, the gap between germline ends came to 15 bases. The CDR3 coding sequence is TGTGCCAGTAGGAGCGTGACAGTCCATAGCAATCAGCCCCAGCATTTT. This gives the protein CASRSVTVHSNQPQHF.

V and J are TRBV7-2 and TRBJ2-1; 14 positions match TRBD2. V lost 5 bases to trimming and J lost 7 bases; unmatched junction nucleotides: 7. The CDR3 runs to 16 residues. Germline CDR1 is SGHTA and CDR2 is FQGNSA. CDR3 bases: TGTGCCAGCAGCCCCAGACTAGCGGGGGGGCGGAATGAGCAGTTCTTC. Its protein is CASSPRLAGGRNEQFF.

The V call is TRBV3-1, the J call TRBJ2-5, with TRBD2 matching 10 bases. Germline lookup yields CDR1 LGHDT and CDR2 YNNKEL (reference sequence). Trimming at V came to 6 bases and at J to 4 bases, leaving 5 bases not matched to a gene. This CDR3 is 14 amino acids long. CDR3 protein: CASRGASGGETQYF. CDR3 coding DNA: TGTGCCAGCAGAGGGGCTAGCGGGGGAGAGACCCAGTACTTC.

This clonotype was observed a handful of times. The rearrangement joins TRBV4-2 to TRBJ1-6; 7 nucleotides line up with TRBD1. This CDR3 is built from 21 residues. V shed 4 bases, J shed 1 base, and the junction held 19 bases outside the gene matches. Germline CDR1 and CDR2: LGHNA and YNFKEQ. The DNA for the CDR3 is TGTGCCAGCAGCCGCGACCCAGGACAGGAATTTTCCAGGTCCTATAATTCACCCCTCCACTTT. Its protein is CASSRDPGQEFSRSYNSPLHF.

The V call is TRBV11-1, the J call TRBJ2-2; no clear D gene. CDR3 length: 15 amino acids. V dropped 0 bases and J dropped 9 bases, with 14 bases sitting between them. Germline V CDR1 and CDR2: SGHAT, FQDESV (reference sequence). CDR3 sequence (DNA): TGTGCCAGCAGCTTAGCGCCCCAGGCGGTACGGGAGCTGTTTTTT. This translates into CASSLAPQAVRELFF.

CDR3 nucleotides: TGTGCCAGCAGTTACACCGCCCCTGAGCAGTTCTTC. Translated: CASSYTAPEQFF. This chain connects TRBV6-2 or TRBV6-3 to TRBJ2-1, with D uncertain. This CDR3 comprises 12 residues. From germline, CDR1 is MNHEY and CDR2 SVGEGT. V lost 2 bases, J lost 9 bases, and 8 bases lay in between.

This clonotype was observed a few times. V usage is TRBV28 and J usage is TRBJ2-7; 10 positions match TRBD1. Germline V gene data show CDR1 as MDHEN and CDR2 as SYDVKM. There are 18 residues in the CDR3. The V gene end was trimmed by 7 bases and the J gene end by 2 bases; junction bases not matched to a gene: 17. CDR3 protein: CASMGTGARRGLAYEQYF. The CDR3 DNA reads as TGTGCCAGCATGGGGACAGGGGCTCGAAGAGGGCTAGCCTACGAGCAGTACTTC.

The chain joins TRBV18 to TRBJ1-3; unclear D gene. This CDR3 spans 14 amino acids. Trimming removed 3 bases from V and 1 base from J, with 7 bases in between. Per germline, CDR1 KGHSH and CDR2 LQKENI. The CDR3 region has the DNA TGTGCCAGCTCACCCGAGGGTTCTGGAAACACCATATATTTT. Translating it yields CASSPEGSGNTIYF.

The genes are TRBV6-5 and TRBJ2-7; D possibly corresponds to TRBD1 (5 bases). V was pared by 8 bases and J by 2 bases, with 10 bases between. There are 12 residues in the CDR3. Germline CDR1 and CDR2: MNHEY and SVGAGI. The CDR3 reads CASGRVAYEQYF. As DNA, the CDR3 is TGTGCCAGCGGCAGGGTTGCCTACGAGCAGTACTTC.

The J gene is TRBJ2-1, the V gene TRBV10-3; possibly TRBD1 or TRBD2 for D (6 bases each). The CDR3 sequence is 15 residues long. The ends were cut back, 8 bases at V and 7 bases at J, with 21 bases in the middle. The V gene's germline CDR1 is ENHRY and CDR2 SYGVKD. CDR3 sequence reads: CAILGGQGLVNEQFF. CDR3 coding DNA: TGTGCCATCCTAGGAGGGCAGGGGTTAGTGAATGAGCAGTTCTTC.

V usage is TRBV6-5 and J usage is TRBJ2-7; 7 nucleotides agree with TRBD1. The V segment lost 3 bases and the J segment 3 bases; nucleotides outside the gene matches: 8. The CDR3 is made up of 15 amino acids. Germline CDR1 and CDR2: MNHEY and SVGAGI. This CDR3 reads CASSYSPTGNYEQYV. In nucleotides, the CDR3 is TGTGCCAGCAGTTATTCCCCGACAGGGAACTACGAGCAGTACGTC.

CDR3 DNA: TGCGCCAGCAGCCACCCCGGACAGCTTACCCAGTACTTC. This codes for CASSHPGQLTQYF. The chain couples TRBV4-3 to TRBJ2-5; a weak D match, TRBD1 (6 bases). CDR1 is LGHNA and CDR2 is YSLEER in the germline V gene. This CDR3 has 13 amino acids. Trimming took 3 bases from V and 8 from J, leaving 13 bases between them.

This clonotype was picked up a small number of times. V is TRBV25-1 and J is TRBJ2-3, with 8 bases that match TRBD1. The germline gives CDR1 MGHDK, CDR2 SYGVNS. This CDR3 has 17 amino acids. V dropped 2 bases and J dropped 8; count of bases not matched to a gene: 15. CDR3 DNA sequence: TGTGCCAGCAGTGAAAATACTGGACAGGGTGTGCGTGTTACGCAGTATTTT. Residues: CASSENTGQGVRVTQYF.

This clonotype was recorded many times. V and J are TRBV29-1 and TRBJ2-5; the match to TRBD2 covers 11 bases. Unmatched junction bases numbered 5, after V lost 3 bases and J lost 2 bases. The V gene's germline CDR1 is SQVTM and CDR2 ANQGSEA. The CDR3 sequence is 15 residues long. The CDR3 DNA reads as TGCAGCGTTGAGGGACTAGCGGAGAATCAAGAGACCCAGTACTTC. It translates to CSVEGLAENQETQYF.

This clonotype was found a few times. The chain combines TRBV7-2 with TRBJ2-7; 9 bases fit TRBD2. The J segment lost 0 bases and the V segment lost 3 bases, leaving 3 bases of the junction unmatched. CDR1 is SGHTA, CDR2 FQGNSA, per germline. CDR3 size: 15 residues. In DNA form, the CDR3 reads TGTGCCAGCAGCTTTTCAGCGGGGGGCTCCTACGAGCAGTACTTC. The encoded protein is CASSFSAGGSYEQYF. Combining the CDR3 with reference TRBV7-2 and TRBJ2-7 gives the whole variable domain GAGVSQSPSNKVTEKGKDVELRCDPISGHTALYWYRQSLGQGLEFLIYFQGNSAPDKSGLPSDRFSAERTGGSVSTLTIQRTQQEDSAVYLCASSFSAGGSYEQYFGPGTRLTVT.

The J gene is TRBJ2-1, the V gene TRBV7-2; D tentatively fits TRBD1 or TRBD2 (5 bases each). The germline V gene has CDR1 SGHTA and CDR2 FQGNSA. CDR3 size: 16 residues. The V and J ends lost 5 bases and 2 bases respectively, with 16 bases between them. The DNA for the CDR3 is TGTGCCAGCAGCCTCGCCGGGACCCGCACCTACAATGAGCAGTTCTTC. It codes for CASSLAGTRTYNEQFF.

This clonotype has only a few counts. The chain employs TRBV28 and TRBJ1-1, with a tentative D call TRBD1 (6 bases). With 4 bases removed from V and 1 base from J, the gap between germline ends came to 16 bases. CDR1 and CDR2 from the germline V gene are MDHEN and SYDVKM. CDR3 length: 16 residues. The CDR3 protein is CASSSGGARWNTEAFF. CDR3 in DNA: TGTGCCAGCAGTTCCGGGGGGGCGAGATGGAACACTGAAGCTTTCTTT.

In this sample, this clonotype turned up once. The J gene is TRBJ2-1, the V gene TRBV13; TRBD1 agrees at 7 bases. Trimming removed 3 bases from V and 4 bases from J; junction bases left unmatched: 3. The germline V gene encodes CDR1 PRHDT and CDR2 FYEKMQ (reference sequence). The CDR3 consists of 14 residues. Written as DNA, the CDR3 is TGTGCCAGCAGCTTCAGCAGGGGGTACAATGAGCAGTTCTTC. It codes for CASSFSRGYNEQFF. Together with reference TRBV13 and TRBJ2-1, the CDR3 gives the full variable domain: AAGVIQSPRHLIKEKRETATLKCYPIPRHDTVYWYQQGPGQDPQFLISFYEKMQSDKGSIPDRFSAQQFSDYHSELNMSSLELGDSALYFCASSFSRGYNEQFFGPGTRLTVL.

Many counts were recorded for this clonotype. The chain is built from TRBV18 and TRBJ2-3, with TRBD2 matching over 9 bases. The CDR3 totals 16 residues. Looked up from germline, CDR1 is KGHSH and CDR2 is LQKENI. Unmatched junction bases numbered 9, after V lost 3 bases and J lost 5 bases. CDR3 amino acids: CASSPQRGDRQDTQYF. The CDR3 DNA reads TGTGCCAGCTCACCTCAGCGGGGGGATCGGCAAGATACGCAGTATTTT. Full variable domain (remainder filled in from reference TRBV18 and TRBJ2-3): NAGVMQNPRHLVRRRGQEARLRCSPMKGHSHVYWYRQLPEEGLKFMVYLQKENIIDESGMPKERFSAEFPKEGPSILRIQQVVRGDSAAYFCASSPQRGDRQDTQYFGPGTRLTVL.

A few counts support this clonotype. This rearrangement joins TRBV5-6 to TRBJ2-2; D may be TRBD2 (5 bases). Germline lookup yields CDR1 SGHDT and CDR2 YYEEEE. V gave up 4 bases and J gave up 1 base, with 17 bases separating them. CDR3 length equals 17 residues. CDR3: CASSRTELALNTGELFF. The CDR3 nucleotides are TGTGCCAGCAGCAGGACTGAGCTAGCCTTGAACACCGGGGAGCTGTTTTTT.

The table lists this clonotype with many counts. The J gene is TRBJ1-2, the V gene TRBV4-3; a possible D gene is TRBD1 (5 bases). The germline V gene encodes CDR1 LGHNA and CDR2 YSLEER. Trimming pared 4 bases from V and 4 bases from J, leaving 25 bases between. The CDR3 covers 18 residues. In DNA form, the CDR3 reads TGCGCCAGCAGCCCCTACCCCGTCGGGGGGGGAGAACTCTATGGCTACACCTTC. Amino acids: CASSPYPVGGGELYGYTF.

This chain uses TRBV4-3 with TRBJ2-6; TRBD1 agrees at 11 bases. Germline-derived CDR1 and CDR2 are LGHNA and YSLEER. V lost 4 bases and J lost 0; bases outside the gene matches: 5. The length of the CDR3 is 18 residues. CDR3 region: CASSLTGTGGSGANVLTF. The CDR3 bases are TGCGCCAGCAGCCTCACCGGGACAGGGGGCTCTGGGGCCAACGTCCTGACTTTC.

This clonotype was detected ten times or more. The chain carries TRBV7-9 and TRBJ2-7; 8 nucleotides agree with TRBD1. The germline V gene encodes CDR1 SEHNR and CDR2 FQNEAQ (reference sequence). CDR3 size: 13 residues. After removal of 4 bases from V and 9 bases from J, the junction contained 8 bases not matched to a gene. The CDR3 nucleotides are TGTGCCAGCAGCTCTACGGGACAGGTTGGGCAGTACGTC. It yields the protein CASSSTGQVGQYV.

The chain has TRBV5-1 and TRBJ2-7; D gene unclear. Germline loops: CDR1 SGHRS, CDR2 YFSETQ. This CDR3 has 11 residues. Between the trimmed V and J ends, which lost 5 bases and 3 bases, there was a span of 6 bases. The CDR3 is CASRSDYEQYF. The CDR3 region has the DNA TGCGCCAGCAGATCGGACTACGAGCAGTACTTC.

The V gene is TRBV19, the J gene TRBJ1-2, with D tentatively TRBD1 (6 bases). The CDR3 totals 16 residues. Germline CDR1 reads LNHDA; CDR2 reads SQIVND (reference sequence). V was cut by 4 bases and J by 6 bases, with 21 bases left in between. The CDR3 here is CASSTTGTGRGNGYTF. CDR3 DNA: TGTGCCAGTAGTACTACCGGGACCGGTAGGGGGAATGGCTACACCTTC.

This chain connects TRBV19 to TRBJ2-5, with a weak D call TRBD1 (8 bases). The CDR3 is 13 residues long. The V and J ends lost 9 bases and 3 bases respectively, with 14 bases between them. In germline, CDR1 is LNHDA, CDR2 SQIVND (reference sequence). The CDR3 DNA follows: TGTGCCAGGGGGGGGACAGGAGAAGAGACCCAGTACTTC. Protein product: CARGGTGEETQYF. Using reference TRBV19 and TRBJ2-5 for the parts outside the CDR3, the full variable domain is DGGITQSPKYLFRKEGQNVTLSCEQNLNHDAMYWYRQDPGQGLRLIYYSQIVNDFQKGDIAEGYSVSREKKESFPLTVTSAQKNPTAFYLCARGGTGEETQYFGPGTRLLVL.